This T cell receptor beta chain was sequenced in a study of blood T cells in healthy people across ages (dated by TCRdb to 2015 to 2017). The study in broad terms: In model experiments, template switching captured roughly one uniquely barcoded TCR beta cDNA molecule for every two T cells. The study analyzed two additional independent replicas of 1 million unique cDNA reads from the same blood draw for two donors, one aged 18 to 30 and one aged 80 or older. Donors were grouped into four age groups: young (average approximately 16 years), middle-aged (39), aged (over 55) and long-lived (around 80). Age-related changes in TCR beta repertoire diversity were measured in the study by deep sequencing normalized with unique cDNA molecular identifiers.

The CDR3 sequence holds 14 residues, the cysteine and phenylalanine included. The CDR3 DNA has 42 bases and is translated from base 1. V has 4 bases trimmed and J has 7 bases trimmed; junction bases matching no gene number 6. CDR1 is given as SGHTS and CDR2 as YDEGEE, both from the germline V gene. Comment on this clonotype: Its specific antigen is unknown. No much larger clone is present one base from it, and per-base qualities are unavailable.

The 40 or so donors, aged about 6 to 100 years, were systemically healthy Caucasian individuals from Russia. Each donor gave 8.5 to 10 milliliters of peripheral blood, collected into EDTA-treated Vacutainer tubes. Ficoll-Paque density-gradient centrifugation was used to isolate PBMCs, with at least 6 million per sample. Trizol reagent was used to extract total RNA from the PBMCs, yielding at least 5.5 micrograms per sample. For every donor, an aliquot of PBMCs went through flow cytometry to measure the percentages of naive CD45RAhigh/CD27high T cells. The library was made by 5' RACE. For sequencing, an Illumina HiSeq 2500 was employed. A second PCR of roughly 7 to 11 cycles was run with a J-beta primer mix and a sample-barcoded 5' primer. A template-switch 5' adaptor carrying 12 random nucleotides introduced a unique molecular identifier onto each TCR beta cDNA molecule. Each sample yielded at least 3 million CDR3-containing paired-end reads. The Mint cDNA synthesis kit, primed by a TRBC-specific oligonucleotide, was used to synthesize first-strand cDNA from all RNA. After uracil-DNA glycosylase treatment, a first 18-cycle PCR used universal primers M1SS and BC2_uni_R on all cDNA. Per the authors' processing: For normalization, 1 million high-quality reads, each with a distinct molecular identifier, were randomly selected from each sample. Reads with shared molecular identifiers were discarded instead of being binned into consensus sequences. CDR3 identification, clonotype clustering and error correction used MiTCR with a Q25 quality threshold and the strictest error-elimination algorithm. A nonparametric unseen species model with Euler transformation was used to estimate a lower bound on total TCR beta diversity. The raw public data were reprocessed by TCRdb itself: fastp quality trimming at Q25, MiXCR clonotype calling, in-frame beta chains only. CDR3 protein sequences are deduplicated, and each keeps its most common genes and DNA. The V and J calls come from TCRdb's annotation, not from the publication. In this sample the table shows more than 600,000 distinct CDR3 sequences, roughly 25% of which occur a single time. The ten largest clonotypes hold more than 7.5% of the sample.

What the work shows at the level of the full study, not this receptor alone: There was a strong correlation between observed TCR beta diversity and the percentage of naive T cells measured by flow cytometry. Observed TCR beta diversity per million T cells fell roughly linearly with age, and a significant reduction was already apparent by age about 36. Because the CMV infection status of the donors was unknown, age-related changes in expanded clonotypes may potentially have been confounded. Conclusive comparison of naive and antigen-experienced compartments was prevented by the profiling of bulk unsorted PBMCs. Compared with the aged group, the long-lived group had more naive CD4+ T cells, fewer expanded clones and increased TCR diversity, a pattern suggesting age selection. Estimates of total diversity from one million sequenced T cells were regarded as lower bounds and underestimates.

The sample also formed part of further work on T cells of mothers and their children. According to the second study: Nine systemically healthy Caucasian individuals served as donors, namely three mothers together with their six children. cDNA synthesis used all of the extracted RNA, with about 1.5 ug of RNA in each 15 ul reaction. In the second PCR, the M1S primer added sample barcodes and 2-4 random nucleotides. Each mother yielded over 8 million TCR beta CDR3 reads and each child some 3 million reads. Thymic selection shapes the output of TCR recombination in a similar way in related and unrelated pairs, and inherited differences have a minor effect. Related mother-child pairs always showed normalized repertoire overlap that was slightly higher than in unrelated mother-child pairs, though the difference was never significant. With a sensitivity of roughly 93 clones per million clonotypes, no persistent microchimeric T cell clones were detected. The study used deep NGS to compare TCR beta repertoires of mothers and children, seeking features distinguishing related mother-child pairs from unrelated individuals. On average, the children were roughly 12 +/- 4 years old, while the mothers were approximately 40 +/- 4 years old. Libraries were sequenced on Illumina HiSeq 2000 with 100+100 nt paired-end reads after adapter ligation with NEBNext reagents. To prevent cross-contamination, the mother and child libraries were prepared a month apart and were sequenced in separate runs. Each donor had between roughly 450,000 and 2,100,000 distinct TCR beta clonotypes identified. Naive TCR beta clonotypes were estimated from low-frequency clonotypes matched to each donor's FACS-determined naive share, without sorting.

Material for sequencing was blood. The clonotype comes from a boy aged 5-17 years in good health. The chain couples TRBV5-8 to TRBJ1-4, and 8 bases in between align with TRBD1. The sequence in DNA is TGTGCCAGCAGCCGGACAGGGAATTCTGAAAAACTGTTTTTT. Its coded protein is CASSRTGNSEKLFF.